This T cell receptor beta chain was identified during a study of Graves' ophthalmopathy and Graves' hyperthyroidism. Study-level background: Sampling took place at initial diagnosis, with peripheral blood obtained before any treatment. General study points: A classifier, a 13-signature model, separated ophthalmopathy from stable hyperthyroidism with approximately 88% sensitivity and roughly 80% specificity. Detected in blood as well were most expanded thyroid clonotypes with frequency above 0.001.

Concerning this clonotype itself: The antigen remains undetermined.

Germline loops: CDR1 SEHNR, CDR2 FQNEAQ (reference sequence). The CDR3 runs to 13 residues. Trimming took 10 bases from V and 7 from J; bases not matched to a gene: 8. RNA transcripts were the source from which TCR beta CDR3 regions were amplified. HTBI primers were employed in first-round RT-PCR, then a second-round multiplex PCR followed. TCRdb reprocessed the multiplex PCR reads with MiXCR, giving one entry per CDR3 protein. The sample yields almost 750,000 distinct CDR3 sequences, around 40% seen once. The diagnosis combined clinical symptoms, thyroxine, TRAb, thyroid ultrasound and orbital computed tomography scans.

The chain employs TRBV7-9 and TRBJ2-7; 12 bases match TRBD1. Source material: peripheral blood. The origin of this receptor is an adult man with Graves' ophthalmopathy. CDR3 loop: CATGTGGSWEQYF. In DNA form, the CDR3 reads TGTGCCACCGGGACAGGGGGCTCATGGGAGCAGTACTTC.